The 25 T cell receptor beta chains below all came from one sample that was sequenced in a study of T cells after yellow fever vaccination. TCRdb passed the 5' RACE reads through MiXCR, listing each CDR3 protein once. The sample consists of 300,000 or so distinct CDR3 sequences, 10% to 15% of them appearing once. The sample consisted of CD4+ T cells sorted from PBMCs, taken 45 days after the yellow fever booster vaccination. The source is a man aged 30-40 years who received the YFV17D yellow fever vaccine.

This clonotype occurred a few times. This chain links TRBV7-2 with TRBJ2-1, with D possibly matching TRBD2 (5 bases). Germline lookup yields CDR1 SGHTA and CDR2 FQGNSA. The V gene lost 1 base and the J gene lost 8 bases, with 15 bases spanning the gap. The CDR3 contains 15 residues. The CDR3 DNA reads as TGTGCCAGCAGCTTAGTTCCTAGCCCAAATGATGAGCAGTTCTTC. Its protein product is CASSLVPSPNDEQFF.

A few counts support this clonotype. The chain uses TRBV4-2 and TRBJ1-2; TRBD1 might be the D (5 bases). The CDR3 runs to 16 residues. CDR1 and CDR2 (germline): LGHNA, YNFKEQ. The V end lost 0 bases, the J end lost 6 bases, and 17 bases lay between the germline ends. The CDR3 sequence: CASSQDIFGGKDGYTF. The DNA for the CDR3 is TGTGCCAGCAGCCAAGATATTTTCGGGGGGAAAGATGGCTACACCTTC.

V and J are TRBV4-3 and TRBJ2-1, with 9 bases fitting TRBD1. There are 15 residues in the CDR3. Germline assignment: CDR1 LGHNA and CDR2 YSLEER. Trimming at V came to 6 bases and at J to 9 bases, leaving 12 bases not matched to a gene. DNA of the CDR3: TGCGCCAGCAGACACCGGGACAGGGAATTGGGTGAGCAGTTCTTC. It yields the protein CASRHRDRELGEQFF.

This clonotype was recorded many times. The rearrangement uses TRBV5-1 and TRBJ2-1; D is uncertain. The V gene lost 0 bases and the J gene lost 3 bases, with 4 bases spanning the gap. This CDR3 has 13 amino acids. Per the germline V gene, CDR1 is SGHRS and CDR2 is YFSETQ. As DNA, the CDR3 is TGCGCCAGCAGCTTGGGAAACTACAATGAGCAGTTCTTC. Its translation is CASSLGNYNEQFF.

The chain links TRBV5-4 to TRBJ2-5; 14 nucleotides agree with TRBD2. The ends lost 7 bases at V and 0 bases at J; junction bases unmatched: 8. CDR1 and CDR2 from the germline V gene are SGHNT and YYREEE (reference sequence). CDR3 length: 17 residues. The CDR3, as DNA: TGTGCCAGCTCGCCCGGGACTAGCGGGAGTAACCAAGAGACCCAGTACTTC. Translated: CASSPGTSGSNQETQYF.

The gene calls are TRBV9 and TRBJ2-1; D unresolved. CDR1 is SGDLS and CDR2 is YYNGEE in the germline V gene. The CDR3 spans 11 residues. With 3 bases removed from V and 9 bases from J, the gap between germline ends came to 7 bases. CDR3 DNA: TGTGCCAGCAGCGCCAGAGGTGAGCAGTTCTTC. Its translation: CASSARGEQFF.

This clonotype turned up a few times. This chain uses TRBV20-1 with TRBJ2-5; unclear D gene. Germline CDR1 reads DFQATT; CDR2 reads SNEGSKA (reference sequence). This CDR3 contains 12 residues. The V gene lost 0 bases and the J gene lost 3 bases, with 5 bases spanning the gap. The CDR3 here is CSARESKETQYF. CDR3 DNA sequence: TGCAGTGCTAGAGAATCCAAAGAGACCCAGTACTTC.

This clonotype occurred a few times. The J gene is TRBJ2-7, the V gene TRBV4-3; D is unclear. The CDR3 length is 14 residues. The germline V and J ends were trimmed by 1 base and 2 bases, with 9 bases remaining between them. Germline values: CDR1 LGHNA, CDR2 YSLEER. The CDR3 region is CASSQGWKAYEQYF. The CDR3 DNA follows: TGCGCCAGCAGCCAAGGCTGGAAAGCCTACGAGCAGTACTTC.

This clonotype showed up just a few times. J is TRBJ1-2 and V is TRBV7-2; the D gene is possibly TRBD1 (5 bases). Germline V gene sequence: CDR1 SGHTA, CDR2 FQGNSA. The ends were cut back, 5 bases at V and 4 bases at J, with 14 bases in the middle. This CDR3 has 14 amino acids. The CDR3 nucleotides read TGTGCCAGCAGCCGTGGGACGGCAGCCTATGGCTACACCTTC. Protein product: CASSRGTAAYGYTF.

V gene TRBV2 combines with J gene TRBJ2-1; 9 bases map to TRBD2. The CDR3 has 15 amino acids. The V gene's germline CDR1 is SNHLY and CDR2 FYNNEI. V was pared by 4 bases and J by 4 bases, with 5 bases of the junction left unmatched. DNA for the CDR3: TGTGCCAGCAGTGCCGAGCGGGAGGCTTACAATGAGCAGTTCTTC. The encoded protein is CASSAEREAYNEQFF.

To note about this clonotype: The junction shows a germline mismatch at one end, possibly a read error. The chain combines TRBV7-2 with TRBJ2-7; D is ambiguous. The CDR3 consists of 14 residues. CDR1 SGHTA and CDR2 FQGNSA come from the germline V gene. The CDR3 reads CAGSAMDRTYEQYF. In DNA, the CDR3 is TGTGCCGGCAGCGCAATGGACCGAACCTACGAGCAGTACTTC.

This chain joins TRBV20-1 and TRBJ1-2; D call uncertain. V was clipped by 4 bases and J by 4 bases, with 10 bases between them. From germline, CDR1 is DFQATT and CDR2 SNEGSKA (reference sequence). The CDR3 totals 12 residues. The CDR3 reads CSAKGISYGYTF. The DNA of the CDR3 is TGCAGTGCTAAAGGTATCTCCTATGGCTACACCTTC.

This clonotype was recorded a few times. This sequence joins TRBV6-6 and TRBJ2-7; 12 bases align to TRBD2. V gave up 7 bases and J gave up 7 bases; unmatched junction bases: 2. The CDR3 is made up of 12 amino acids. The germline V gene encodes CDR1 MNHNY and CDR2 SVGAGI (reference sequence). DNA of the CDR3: TGTGCCAGCATGGGACTAGCGGGTGAGCAGTACTTC. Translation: CASMGLAGEQYF.

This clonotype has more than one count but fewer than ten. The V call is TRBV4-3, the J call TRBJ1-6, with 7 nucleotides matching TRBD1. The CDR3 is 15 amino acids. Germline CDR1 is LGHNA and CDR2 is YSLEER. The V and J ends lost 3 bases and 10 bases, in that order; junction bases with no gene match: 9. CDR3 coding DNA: TGCGCCAGCAGCCAGGAACAGGGGAGGAGGTCACCCCTCCACTTT. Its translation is CASSQEQGRRSPLHF.

The CDR3: CASTHGRWIDTQYF. CDR3 DNA sequence: TGTGCCAGCACTCACGGGAGGTGGATAGATACGCAGTATTTT. The chain has TRBV12-3 or TRBV12-4 and TRBJ2-3; 7 bases align to TRBD2. This CDR3 contains 14 residues. The V gene end was trimmed by 7 bases and the J gene end by 5 bases; junction bases not matched to a gene: 9.

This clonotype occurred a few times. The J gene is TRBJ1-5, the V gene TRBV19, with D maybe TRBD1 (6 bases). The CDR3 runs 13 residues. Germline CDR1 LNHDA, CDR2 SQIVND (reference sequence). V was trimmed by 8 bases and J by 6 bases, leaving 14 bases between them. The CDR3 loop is CASSGTMIQPQHF. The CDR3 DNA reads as TGTGCCAGTTCCGGGACAATGATTCAGCCCCAGCATTTT.

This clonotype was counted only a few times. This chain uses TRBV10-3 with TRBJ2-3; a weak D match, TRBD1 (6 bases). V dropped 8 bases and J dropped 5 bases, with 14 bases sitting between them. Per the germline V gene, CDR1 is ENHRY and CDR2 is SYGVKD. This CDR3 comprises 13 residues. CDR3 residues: CAISRVQGDTQYF. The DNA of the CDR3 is TGTGCCATCTCCCGGGTACAGGGAGATACGCAGTATTTT.

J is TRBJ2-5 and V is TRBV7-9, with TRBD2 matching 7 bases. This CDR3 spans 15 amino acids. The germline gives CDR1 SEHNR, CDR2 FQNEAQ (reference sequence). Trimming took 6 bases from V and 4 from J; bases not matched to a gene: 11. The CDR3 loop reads CASRSSSPSGETQYF. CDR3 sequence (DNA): TGTGCCAGCAGATCTAGTTCCCCTAGCGGAGAGACCCAGTACTTC.

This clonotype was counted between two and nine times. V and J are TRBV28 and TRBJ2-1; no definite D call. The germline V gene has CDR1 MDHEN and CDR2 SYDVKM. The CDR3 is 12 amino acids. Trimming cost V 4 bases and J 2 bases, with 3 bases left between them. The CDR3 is CASSWPYNEQFF. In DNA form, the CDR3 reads TGTGCCAGCAGTTGGCCCTACAATGAGCAGTTCTTC.

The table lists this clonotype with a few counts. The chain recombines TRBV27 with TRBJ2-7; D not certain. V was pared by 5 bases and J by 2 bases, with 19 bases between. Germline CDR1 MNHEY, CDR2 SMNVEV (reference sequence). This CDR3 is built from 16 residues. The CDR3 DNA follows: TGTGCCAGCAGTCCCCCCCCCATTCGACCTACCTACGAGCAGTACTTC. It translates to CASSPPPIRPTYEQYF.

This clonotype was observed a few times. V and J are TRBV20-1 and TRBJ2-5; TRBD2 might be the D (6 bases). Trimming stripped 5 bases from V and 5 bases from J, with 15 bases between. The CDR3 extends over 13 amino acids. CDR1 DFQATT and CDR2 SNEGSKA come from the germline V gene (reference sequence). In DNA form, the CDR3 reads TGCAGTGCTCATGCCGCGGGGAGGGAGACCCAGTACTTC. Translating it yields CSAHAAGRETQYF.

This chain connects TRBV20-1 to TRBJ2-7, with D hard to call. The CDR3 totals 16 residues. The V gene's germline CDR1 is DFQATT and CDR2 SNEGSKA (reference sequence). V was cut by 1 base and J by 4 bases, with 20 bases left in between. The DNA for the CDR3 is TGCAGTGCTAGAGGTACCGCGACAAAAGCCGATTACGAGCAGTACTTC. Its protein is CSARGTATKADYEQYF.

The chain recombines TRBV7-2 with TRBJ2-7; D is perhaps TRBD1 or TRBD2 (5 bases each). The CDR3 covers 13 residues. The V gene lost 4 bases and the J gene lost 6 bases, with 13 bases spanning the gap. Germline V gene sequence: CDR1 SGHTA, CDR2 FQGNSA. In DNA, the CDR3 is TGTGCCAGCAGCTCTCCCGGGGCCCGCGAGCAGTACTTC. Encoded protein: CASSSPGAREQYF.

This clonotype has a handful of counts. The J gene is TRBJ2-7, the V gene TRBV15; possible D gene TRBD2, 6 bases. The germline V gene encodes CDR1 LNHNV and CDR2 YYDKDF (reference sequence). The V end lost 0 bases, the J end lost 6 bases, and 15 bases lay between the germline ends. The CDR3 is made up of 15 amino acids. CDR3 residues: CATSRDISGTLEQYF. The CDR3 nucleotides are TGTGCCACCAGCAGAGATATATCAGGGACTCTCGAGCAGTACTTC.

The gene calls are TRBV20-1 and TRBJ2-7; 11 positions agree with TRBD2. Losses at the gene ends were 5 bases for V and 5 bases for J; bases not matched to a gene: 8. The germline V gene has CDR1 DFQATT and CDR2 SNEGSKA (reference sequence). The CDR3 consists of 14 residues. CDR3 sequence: CSARIAGGPDEQYF. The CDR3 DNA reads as TGCAGTGCTCGAATAGCGGGAGGGCCCGACGAGCAGTACTTC.